This passage covers 27 T cell receptor beta chains from one sample sequenced in a study of regulatory T cells in long-lasting Graves disease. CDR3-region Arm-PCR and iRepertoire HTBI primers produced the TCR beta libraries. Using its own MiXCR run on the multiplex PCR reads, TCRdb lists one record per CDR3 protein. The top ten clones hold around 21% of a sample with 350,000 to 450,000 distinct CDR3 sequences, less than 25% of them seen once. The time point is: persistent/refractory GD, antithyroid drugs over 5 years with positive TRAb. Extracted RNA from PBMCs served as the source of the TCR library. The sample consisted of peripheral blood mononuclear cells (PBMCs), taken when the disease was refractory, from a patient treated with antithyroid drugs. These receptors were obtained from a female donor with Graves disease.

This clonotype was observed many times. V usage is TRBV7-2 and J usage is TRBJ2-5; TRBD1 matches 7 bases. Trimming removed 6 bases from V and 1 base from J; junction bases left unmatched: 5. Germline V gene data show CDR1 as SGHTA and CDR2 as FQGNSA. The CDR3 is made up of 14 amino acids. The DNA for the CDR3 is TGTGCCAGCAGTCCCCGGGACAGCCAAGAGACCCAGTACTTC. Translating gives CASSPRDSQETQYF.

The V gene is TRBV20-1, the J gene TRBJ1-1; 7 bases fit TRBD1. The CDR3 sequence is 13 residues long. V lost 5 bases and J lost 3; bases outside the gene matches: 6. Germline V CDR1 and CDR2: DFQATT, SNEGSKA (reference sequence). The CDR3 reads CSAYPTGDTEAFF. The CDR3 DNA sequence: TGCAGTGCTTATCCTACAGGGGACACTGAAGCTTTCTTT.

The J gene is TRBJ2-7, the V gene TRBV11-2; tentatively, D is TRBD2 (6 bases). The CDR3 loop spans 15 amino acids. The germline V gene encodes CDR1 SGHAT and CDR2 FQNNGV. The V end was cut by 4 bases, the J end by 0 bases, with 13 bases between. This CDR3 reads CASSSTSTRSYEQYF. CDR3 nucleotides: TGTGCCAGCAGCTCGACTAGTACCCGCTCCTACGAGCAGTACTTC.

The chain links TRBV4-3 to TRBJ2-7; the D gene is possibly TRBD1 (6 bases). CDR3 size: 14 residues. V lost 0 bases to trimming and J lost 6 bases, with 12 bases between them. Germline lookup yields CDR1 LGHNA and CDR2 YSLEER. CDR3 nucleotides: TGCGCCAGCAGCCAAGAGACAGGACGGGGCGAGCAGTACTTC. Protein sequence: CASSQETGRGEQYF.

This clonotype was detected many times. This chain uses TRBV5-1 with TRBJ2-7; unclear D gene. The CDR3 covers 14 residues. The V gene's germline CDR1 is SGHRS and CDR2 YFSETQ. Trimming shortened V by 1 base and J by 3 bases, and 11 bases separated the two germline ends. The CDR3 reads CASSLTSNNYEQYF. CDR3 nucleotides: TGCGCCAGCAGCTTGACCAGCAATAACTACGAGCAGTACTTC.

This clonotype appeared many times. This chain uses TRBV7-2 with TRBJ2-7; the match to TRBD2 covers 7 bases. The CDR3 is 14 residues long. Germline CDR1 is SGHTA and CDR2 is FQGNSA. Unmatched junction bases numbered 6, after V lost 5 bases and J lost 2 bases. The CDR3: CASSVGGLPYEQYF. CDR3 coding DNA: TGTGCCAGCAGCGTTGGGGGACTACCCTACGAGCAGTACTTC.

This clonotype was seen more than once but under ten times. This chain joins TRBV7-9 and TRBJ2-5; possibly TRBD1 or TRBD2 for D (5 bases each). This CDR3 is built from 16 residues. V gave up 2 bases and J gave up 6 bases, with 19 bases separating them. Germline V CDR1 and CDR2: SEHNR, FQNEAQ (reference sequence). The CDR3 nucleotides read TGTGCCAGCAGCTTATCCACCGGGCCCGAGGGACAGACCCAGTACTTC. Translation gives CASSLSTGPEGQTQYF.

This clonotype was picked up a small number of times. The chain combines TRBV7-6 with TRBJ2-7; 8 nucleotides agree with TRBD2. Germline-derived CDR1 and CDR2 are SGHVS and FNYEAQ. The CDR3 spans 19 residues. V was pared by 5 bases and J by 2 bases, with 20 bases of the junction left unmatched. The CDR3 spells CASSLRPGLAESSAYEQYF. The CDR3 DNA follows: TGTGCCAGCAGCCTCCGCCCCGGACTAGCCGAGTCGTCGGCCTACGAGCAGTACTTC.

As concerns this clonotype: A much larger clone lies one base from this, so it may be a read error. The V and J genes are TRBV5-5 and TRBJ1-2, with D perhaps TRBD1 (5 bases). CDR1 and CDR2 from the germline V gene are SGHKS and YYEKEE (reference sequence). This CDR3 contains 15 residues. Trimming removed 1 base at V and 8 bases at J, with 18 bases between. The CDR3 region is CASSLKLEGSGGYTF. In nucleotides, the CDR3 is TGTGCCAGCAGCTTGAAGTTGGAGGGGTCGGGGGGCTACACCTTC.

This clonotype has ten or more counts. The rearrangement uses TRBV12-3 or TRBV12-4 and TRBJ2-2, with 7 nucleotides matching TRBD2. The V gene end was trimmed by 5 bases and the J gene end by 4 bases; junction bases not matched to a gene: 10. There are 16 residues in the CDR3. The CDR3: CASSGSSGVVTGELFF. The CDR3 DNA is TGTGCCAGCAGTGGCTCTAGCGGAGTAGTCACCGGGGAGCTGTTTTTT.

CDR3 amino acids: CASSGVRQSNSPLHF. DNA of the CDR3: TGTGCCAGCAGTGGTGTCAGACAATCGAATTCACCCCTCCACTTT. The genes are TRBV6-1 and TRBJ1-6; D ambiguous. The CDR3 runs to 15 residues. Germline V gene sequence: CDR1 MNHNS, CDR2 SASEGT. Trimming removed 4 bases at V and 7 bases at J, with 14 bases between.

V usage is TRBV27 and J usage is TRBJ2-2; D might be TRBD1 or TRBD2, each matching 6 bases. The CDR3 sequence is 15 residues long. Germline-derived CDR1 and CDR2 are MNHEY and SMNVEV (reference sequence). Deletions cut 4 bases from V and 7 bases from J, with 16 bases between. The CDR3 loop reads CASSSGARAGGELFF. The CDR3 DNA follows: TGTGCCAGCAGTTCGGGGGCCCGAGCGGGCGGGGAGCTGTTTTTT.

This clonotype occurred many times. J is TRBJ1-2 and V is TRBV6-1; no firm D call. The CDR3 has 14 residues. Looked up from germline, CDR1 is MNHNS and CDR2 is SASEGT. V was trimmed by 8 bases and J by 2 bases, leaving 15 bases between them. The CDR3: CASSRTVLNYGYTF. DNA for the CDR3: TGTGCCAGCTCGAGGACTGTGCTAAACTATGGCTACACCTTC.

This clonotype occurred many times. The V gene is TRBV3-1, the J gene TRBJ2-5; unclear D gene. Trimming left V 0 bases short and J 2 bases short, with 7 bases between. The germline V gene has CDR1 LGHDT and CDR2 YNNKEL (reference sequence). The CDR3 length is 14 residues. The CDR3 nucleotides read TGTGCCAGCAGCCAAGATATGGCTCAAGAGACCCAGTACTTC. This codes for CASSQDMAQETQYF.

The chain is built from TRBV6-1 and TRBJ2-3; weak D call: TRBD1 (5 bases). V dropped 7 bases and J dropped 2 bases, with 16 bases sitting between them. The CDR3 consists of 15 residues. Germline CDR1 MNHNS, CDR2 SASEGT. Here the CDR3 DNA reads TGTGCCAGCATGATAGGGGAACTGTTCACAGATACGCAGTATTTT. It yields the protein CASMIGELFTDTQYF.

Points on this clonotype: One base away lies a much larger clone, so this may be a sequencing read error. V usage is TRBV28 and J usage is TRBJ1-1, with unresolved D. The CDR3 runs to 10 residues. V lost 8 bases and J lost 6, with 7 bases in between. In germline, CDR1 is MDHEN, CDR2 SYDVKM. The CDR3 here is CASSRAEAFF. The CDR3, as DNA: TGTGCCAGCTCTAGGGCTGAAGCTTTCTTT.

This clonotype came up a few times. The gene calls are TRBV10-3 and TRBJ2-7; TRBD2 matches at 10 bases. The CDR3 runs to 17 residues. The V and J ends lost 10 bases and 0 bases, in that order; junction bases with no gene match: 15. Germline V lookup: CDR1 ENHRY, CDR2 SYGVKD. CDR3 amino acids: CATLSVAGGPHSYEQYF. The DNA of the CDR3 is TGTGCCACCCTTTCGGTAGCGGGAGGCCCCCACTCCTACGAGCAGTACTTC.

This clonotype was observed once. This chain joins TRBV5-1 and TRBJ1-4, with D unresolved. Germline loops: CDR1 SGHRS, CDR2 YFSETQ. The CDR3 sequence is 15 residues long. V lost 0 bases and J lost 0, with 6 bases in between. The CDR3 loop reads CASSLDIATNEKLFF. The CDR3 bases are TGCGCCAGCAGCTTGGATATCGCAACTAATGAAAAACTGTTTTTT.

In its sample, this clonotype was seen many times. A junction end diverges from the germline sequence, so it may reflect a read error. The chain has TRBV5-1 and TRBJ1-4, with 9 bases aligning to TRBD1. This CDR3 is 14 amino acids long. Germline-derived CDR1 and CDR2 are SGHRS and YFSETQ. CDR3 loop: CASSLGQGGEKLFF. The CDR3, as DNA: TGTGCCAGCAGCTTGGGACAGGGAGGTGAAAAACTGTTTTTT.

Regarding this clonotype: Given a much more abundant clone one base away, this may be a read error. The chain is built from TRBV2 and TRBJ2-1; the D gene is possibly TRBD1 (5 bases). This CDR3 comprises 12 residues. Per germline, CDR1 SNHLY and CDR2 FYNNEI. CDR3 amino acids: CASTGMDNEQSF. CDR3 DNA: TGTGCCAGCACGGGTATGGACAATGAGCAGTCCTTC.

This clonotype has ten or more counts. V and J are TRBV20-1 and TRBJ2-5; possibly TRBD2 for D (6 bases). The V end lost 3 bases, the J end lost 3 bases, and 17 bases lay between the germline ends. Germline CDR1 DFQATT, CDR2 SNEGSKA (reference sequence). The CDR3 runs 15 residues. The CDR3 DNA sequence: TGCAGTGCTAGCGTAAGGCGCGGACTAAAAGAGACCCAGTACTTC. Translation gives CSASVRRGLKETQYF.

This clonotype was counted many times. V is TRBV11-2 and J is TRBJ1-1; D might be TRBD1 (5 bases). This CDR3 region has 13 residues. Germline assignment: CDR1 SGHAT and CDR2 FQNNGV. V was trimmed by 7 bases and J by 1 base, leaving 10 bases between them. The CDR3, as DNA: TGTGCCAGCAAGGGGCCTGGGAACACTGAAGCTTTCTTT. Protein: CASKGPGNTEAFF.

In this sample, this clonotype turned up many times. V is TRBV10-3 and J is TRBJ2-2, with 7 bases identical to TRBD2. Germline V gene sequence: CDR1 ENHRY, CDR2 SYGVKD. There are 15 residues in the CDR3. Trimming cost V 3 bases and J 5 bases; bases outside gene matches: 6. Written as DNA, the CDR3 is TGTGCCATCAGTGAAACGGGAGCGGGGACCGGGGAGCTGTTTTTT. Its protein product is CAISETGAGTGELFF.

The chain combines TRBV6-5 with TRBJ2-7; D perhaps matches TRBD1 (5 bases). CDR1 is MNHEY, CDR2 SVGAGI, per germline. The CDR3 extends over 15 amino acids. The V end lost 4 bases, the J end lost 2 bases, and 15 bases lay between the germline ends. Written as DNA, the CDR3 is TGTGCCAGCAGTTCCCCCCCACAGGATACCTACGAGCAGTACTTC. It codes for CASSSPPQDTYEQYF.

There are many counts of this clonotype. The chain employs TRBV6-5 and TRBJ1-1; the D is unclear. There are 11 residues in the CDR3. Germline CDR1 is MNHEY and CDR2 is SVGAGI. V gave up 1 base and J gave up 7 bases, with 4 bases separating them. The CDR3 DNA is TGTGCCAGCAGTTACTTTGATGAAGCTTTCTTT. Translating gives CASSYFDEAFF.

This clonotype was detected many times. The V call is TRBV28, the J call TRBJ2-7, with D possibly matching TRBD1 (6 bases). CDR3 length: 14 amino acids. V lost 2 bases, J lost 6 bases, and 14 bases lay in between. Germline-derived CDR1 and CDR2 are MDHEN and SYDVKM. In DNA, the CDR3 is TGTGCCAGCAGTTTACTCACAGGGCCGCGCGAGCAGTACTTC. Translated, it gives CASSLLTGPREQYF.

The gene calls are TRBV6-5 and TRBJ1-6; no clear D. Germline V gene data show CDR1 as MNHEY and CDR2 as SVGAGI. The CDR3 runs 14 residues. The germline V and J ends were trimmed by 2 bases and 10 bases, with 12 bases remaining between them. As DNA, the CDR3 is TGTGCCAGCAGTTACCTCGCCTTTGGATCACCCCTCCACTTT. As protein: CASSYLAFGSPLHF.